Listed below are T cell receptor beta chains from one sample, sequenced in a study of blood T cell repertoires in COVID-19. Profiling relied on immunoSEQ multiplex PCR, and the TCRdb table lists in-frame clones only, not all of them. This table holds about 250,000 clones, 70% to 90% found once. The specimen was PBMCs or T cells enriched from blood (not recorded which). Receptors originate from a woman younger than 45 who had recovered from COVID-19. The conserved cysteine and the conserved F or W are not part of the CDR3 here. Each record gives: J gene, V gene, CDR3 protein.

>TRBJ1-2|TRBV28
ASSFGGGPS
>TRBJ1-2|TRBV12-3/TRBV12-4
ASSQNRVGYT
>TRBJ2-5|TRBV4-1
ASSPRTSGGAKETQY
>TRBJ1-2|TRBV20-1
SASGLGVEGGYT
>TRBJ2-7|TRBV11-3
ASSLVQPDIRELYEQY
>TRBJ2-7|TRBV7-9
ASSLGLAVFYEQY
>TRBJ2-6|TRBV5-4
ASSFDTGNVLT
>TRBJ1-2|TRBV19
ASSRGSGYT
>TRBJ2-1|TRBV19
ASSRQPGLAGPSNEQF
>TRBJ2-2|TRBV28
ASSIAGGLDGELF